Listed here are 32 T cell receptor beta chains from one sample, sequenced in a study of T cells after yellow fever vaccination. TCRdb independently ran MiXCR on the 5' RACE reads; one entry per CDR3 protein. The table has 310,000 or so distinct CDR3 sequences, roughly 3.5% seen once. Material: PBMCs, obtained on the day of the yellow fever booster vaccination. Receptor source: a man in his late teens or twenties who received the YFV17D yellow fever vaccine.

At least ten counts were recorded for this clonotype. This chain joins TRBV4-3 and TRBJ2-2; D is undetermined. V gave up 2 bases and J gave up 4 bases, with 14 bases separating them. Germline CDR1 LGHNA, CDR2 YSLEER. The CDR3 is made up of 16 amino acids. The CDR3 protein is CASSQKPGPSTGELFF. The CDR3 DNA is TGCGCCAGCAGCCAAAAACCTGGCCCTAGCACCGGGGAGCTGTTTTTT.

Only a few counts were recorded for this clonotype. This chain uses TRBV20-1 with TRBJ2-7; D uncertain. The germline gives CDR1 DFQATT, CDR2 SNEGSKA (reference sequence). The V and J ends lost 0 bases and 5 bases respectively, with 14 bases between them. This CDR3 region has 14 residues. CDR3 coding DNA: TGCAGTGCTAGAGATGCCGGGCTCTACGACGAGCAGTACTTC. Translated, it gives CSARDAGLYDEQYF.

This clonotype has a count of ten or more. The rearrangement uses TRBV5-1 and TRBJ1-5, with TRBD1 as a possible D gene (5 bases). The CDR3 length is 15 residues. Per germline, CDR1 SGHRS and CDR2 YFSETQ. Trimming left V 0 bases short and J 5 bases short, with 12 bases between. The chain's CDR3 is CASSLGQGVDQPQHF. The CDR3 DNA is TGCGCCAGCAGCTTGGGGCAGGGAGTCGATCAGCCCCAGCATTTT.

This chain connects TRBV7-9 to TRBJ2-5, with 8 bases that match TRBD1. With 4 bases clipped from V and 4 bases from J, the junction kept 8 bases outside the gene matches. Germline CDR1 reads SEHNR; CDR2 reads FQNEAQ (reference sequence). CDR3 length: 15 amino acids. CDR3 region: CASSWYRGAGETQYF. The DNA for the CDR3 is TGTGCCAGCAGCTGGTACAGGGGGGCAGGAGAGACCCAGTACTTC.

At least ten counts were recorded for this clonotype. The rearrangement joins TRBV9 to TRBJ2-1; perhaps TRBD2 as D (5 bases). Trimming pared 0 bases from V and 2 bases from J, leaving 9 bases between. Germline CDR1 reads SGDLS; CDR2 reads YYNGEE. This CDR3 is 15 amino acids long. CDR3 loop: CASSVDGVAYNEQFF. CDR3 sequence (DNA): TGTGCCAGCAGCGTAGACGGGGTCGCCTACAATGAGCAGTTCTTC.

A few counts support this clonotype. This chain links TRBV7-2 with TRBJ1-2; no firm D call. Germline assignment: CDR1 SGHTA and CDR2 FQGNSA. This CDR3 comprises 14 residues. Trimming took off 4 bases at V and 7 bases at J, with 16 bases between the two ends. CDR3 DNA sequence: TGTGCCAGCAGCTATCAGGCGACCGTCTTTGGCTACACCTTC. It translates to CASSYQATVFGYTF. Full variable domain (rest looked up from reference TRBV7-2 and TRBJ1-2): GAGVSQSPSNKVTEKGKDVELRCDPISGHTALYWYRQSLGQGLEFLIYFQGNSAPDKSGLPSDRFSAERTGGSVSTLTIQRTQQEDSAVYLCASSYQATVFGYTFGSGTRLTVV.

The V gene is TRBV7-8, the J gene TRBJ2-7, with a possible D match to TRBD1 (6 bases). Trimming took off 2 bases at V and 2 bases at J, with 10 bases between the two ends. Germline V lookup: CDR1 SGHVS, CDR2 FQNEAQ. The CDR3 covers 14 residues. CDR3 residues: CASSLPGQTYEQYF. In DNA, the CDR3 is TGTGCCAGCAGCTTACCAGGACAGACCTACGAGCAGTACTTC.

This clonotype appeared once. The rearrangement links TRBV7-2 to TRBJ1-1; tentative D call: TRBD1 (6 bases). This CDR3 is built from 14 residues. Trimming left V 8 bases short and J 5 bases short, with 18 bases between. CDR1 is SGHTA, CDR2 FQGNSA, per germline. The CDR3 region is CASCPQGRWTEAFF. The CDR3 nucleotides are TGTGCCAGCTGCCCACAGGGTAGGTGGACTGAAGCTTTCTTT.

This clonotype was seen repeatedly, ten times or more. This chain links TRBV7-2 with TRBJ2-3; D might be TRBD2 (6 bases). Germline CDR1 and CDR2: SGHTA and FQGNSA. Trimming took 7 bases from V and 4 from J, leaving 9 bases between them. The CDR3 has 12 residues. CDR3 nucleotides: TGTGCCAGCACCTCGGGGGCAGATACGCAGTATTTT. As protein: CASTSGADTQYF.

Ten or more counts support this clonotype. The chain has TRBV7-9 and TRBJ2-1; 8 nucleotides line up with TRBD2. The CDR3 covers 15 residues. Looked up from germline, CDR1 is SEHNR and CDR2 is FQNEAQ (reference sequence). After removal of 5 bases from V and 7 bases from J, the junction contained 10 bases not matched to a gene. DNA of the CDR3: TGTGCCAGCAGCCACGGGCGGGGGGCGCGAAATGAGCAGTTCTTC. Translation gives CASSHGRGARNEQFF.

This clonotype was counted only a few times. The gene calls are TRBV20-1 and TRBJ1-2; no reliable D call. Looked up from germline, CDR1 is DFQATT and CDR2 is SNEGSKA (reference sequence). V was trimmed by 5 bases and J by 3 bases, leaving 4 bases between them. This CDR3 has 10 residues. CDR3 DNA sequence: TGCAGTGCTCACTACTATGGCTACACCTTC. This codes for CSAHYYGYTF.

This clonotype was counted many times. The genes are TRBV12-3 or TRBV12-4 and TRBJ1-2, with a weak D call TRBD1 (5 bases). V lost 6 bases and J 4 bases, leaving 21 bases between the germline ends. The CDR3 totals 16 residues. In nucleotides, the CDR3 is TGTGCCAGCAGCCCACCCGCGCTGGGGGGTGGCTATGGCTACACCTTC. Translation: CASSPPALGGGYGYTF.

This clonotype has a handful of counts. The chain couples TRBV11-2 to TRBJ1-5; a weak D match, TRBD1 (5 bases). CDR3 length equals 14 residues. Deletions cut 5 bases from V and 6 bases from J, with 14 bases between. Germline CDR1 SGHAT, CDR2 FQNNGV. CDR3 nucleotides: TGTGCCAGCAGCCTATACTCTACAGGTCAGCCCCAGCATTTT. Amino acids: CASSLYSTGQPQHF.

CDR3 DNA sequence: TGTGCCAGCAGACACCACCCCAGGGGTCAGCCCCAGCATTTT. Its translation is CASRHHPRGQPQHF. The chain carries TRBV6-5 and TRBJ1-5; D is possibly TRBD1 (6 bases). The germline CDR1 and CDR2 sequences are MNHEY and SVGAGI. The CDR3 consists of 14 residues. Trimming pared 6 bases from V and 6 bases from J, leaving 15 bases between.

This clonotype has at least ten counts. Here the CDR3 DNA reads TGCGCCAGCAGCACCCCGGGGGGGAATGGCTACACCTTC. This codes for CASSTPGGNGYTF. The V call is TRBV5-1, the J call TRBJ1-2, with a possible D match to TRBD1 (5 bases). V dropped 4 bases and J dropped 6 bases, with 13 bases sitting between them. This CDR3 has 13 residues. CDR1 and CDR2 (germline): SGHRS, YFSETQ.

This clonotype occurred many times. This chain connects TRBV4-1 to TRBJ2-5; no clear D gene. The germline gives CDR1 MGHRA, CDR2 YSYEKL. The length of the CDR3 is 11 residues. The V end lost 1 base, the J end lost 7 bases, and 4 bases lay between the germline ends. The CDR3 coding sequence is TGCGCCAGCAGCCAAGGCGGGACCCAGTACTTC. Translation: CASSQGGTQYF.

The chain employs TRBV4-3 and TRBJ2-1; TRBD2 matches 8 bases. Germline lookup yields CDR1 LGHNA and CDR2 YSLEER. The CDR3 has 15 residues. V lost 0 bases, J lost 10 bases, and 8 bases stayed unmatched. CDR3 in amino acids: CASSQDTGGAGEQFF. The CDR3 DNA sequence: TGCGCCAGCAGCCAAGATACGGGGGGGGCCGGGGAGCAGTTCTTC.

This clonotype has a handful of counts. The genes are TRBV14 and TRBJ1-1, with a weak D call TRBD1 (5 bases). Germline CDR1 is SGHDN and CDR2 is FVKESK. The CDR3 is 14 amino acids. Trimming shortened V by 1 base and J by 3 bases, and 9 bases separated the two germline ends. The CDR3 region is CASSQAAGDTEAFF. The CDR3 DNA sequence: TGTGCCAGCAGCCAAGCTGCGGGGGACACTGAAGCTTTCTTT.

The gene calls are TRBV27 and TRBJ2-5; 9 positions match TRBD2. The CDR3 has 14 amino acids. Germline CDR1 reads MNHEY; CDR2 reads SMNVEV (reference sequence). Trimming removed 3 bases from V and 4 bases from J; junction bases left unmatched: 3. The CDR3 region is CASSFGRGGETQYF. The CDR3 nucleotides are TGTGCCAGCAGTTTCGGGCGGGGGGGAGAGACCCAGTACTTC.

This clonotype was observed a few times. The rearrangement uses TRBV27 and TRBJ2-3, with 8 bases lining up with TRBD1. CDR3 length: 16 residues. CDR1 MNHEY and CDR2 SMNVEV come from the germline V gene (reference sequence). V lost 4 bases and J lost 3; bases outside the gene matches: 9. Written as DNA, the CDR3 is TGTGCCAGCAGTTCCTTCCAGGGGGCGGGGACAGATACGCAGTATTTT. It translates to CASSSFQGAGTDTQYF.

With respect to this clonotype: A clone one base away is much larger, so this may be a read error. The chain recombines TRBV12-3 or TRBV12-4 with TRBJ1-6; D uncertain. The CDR3 is 12 amino acids. V lost 6 bases and J 8 bases, leaving 8 bases between the germline ends. In nucleotides, the CDR3 is TGTGCCAGCAGCCCCGGGCATTCACCCCTCCACTTT. Encoded protein: CASSPGHSPLHF.

V is TRBV25-1 and J is TRBJ2-3, with D possibly being TRBD1 (6 bases). V was trimmed by 8 bases and J by 10 bases, leaving 10 bases between them. CDR1 is MGHDK and CDR2 is SYGVNS in the germline V gene. The CDR3 loop spans 10 amino acids. In nucleotides, the CDR3 is TGTGCCAGCGGGGGCACGGCGCAGTATTTT. Translating it yields CASGGTAQYF.

This clonotype came up many times. The V and J genes are TRBV2 and TRBJ2-5; no clear D. Germline V CDR1 and CDR2: SNHLY, FYNNEI. Between the trimmed V and J ends, which lost 7 bases and 5 bases, there was a span of 14 bases. CDR3 length equals 13 residues. The CDR3 sequence is CASTKGSQETQYF. In nucleotides, the CDR3 is TGTGCCAGCACCAAGGGTAGCCAGGAGACCCAGTACTTC.

At least ten counts were recorded for this clonotype. J is TRBJ1-6 and V is TRBV12-3 or TRBV12-4, with 7 bases fitting TRBD1. The CDR3 is made up of 14 amino acids. Trimming cost V 5 bases and J 10 bases; bases outside gene matches: 8. The CDR3: CASSDDRDYSPLHF. The DNA for the CDR3 is TGTGCCAGCAGTGATGACAGGGACTACTCACCCCTCCACTTT.

The chain employs TRBV12-2 and TRBJ1-3; the D call in the table, TRBD1, was not verified against the DNA. TRBV12-2 is noted as a pseudogene. This CDR3 has 21 residues. The CDR3, as DNA: TGTGCAAGTCGCTTAGCGTTAGGGGGCAGATATCTACCTTACTCTGGAAACACCATATATTTT. Protein sequence: CASRLALGGRYLPYSGNTIYF.

This clonotype showed up just a few times. V and J are TRBV11-2 and TRBJ1-5; the match to TRBD1 covers 7 bases. Germline-derived CDR1 and CDR2 are SGHAT and FQNNGV. The ends lost 5 bases at V and 0 bases at J; junction bases unmatched: 4. The CDR3 covers 15 residues. DNA of the CDR3: TGTGCCAGCAGCGCGGGACAGTATAGCAATCAGCCCCAGCATTTT. Residues: CASSAGQYSNQPQHF.

This clonotype was seen many times. The chain recombines TRBV4-3 with TRBJ1-6; D possibly corresponds to TRBD1 (5 bases). Trimming pared 8 bases from V and 5 bases from J, leaving 16 bases between. This CDR3 spans 15 amino acids. Germline values: CDR1 LGHNA, CDR2 YSLEER. The CDR3 DNA follows: TGCGCCAGCGGAAAGTTGGGACGTGATAATTCACCCCTCCACTTT. Its translation is CASGKLGRDNSPLHF.

This clonotype was counted between two and nine times. This chain links TRBV18 with TRBJ2-7; no definite D call. Per germline, CDR1 KGHSH and CDR2 LQKENI. The CDR3 has 15 amino acids. V was shortened by 0 bases and J by 6 bases, with 15 bases between the two germline ends. The CDR3 reads CASSPPGTSTFEQYF. The CDR3 DNA is TGTGCCAGCTCACCACCAGGCACAAGTACGTTCGAGCAGTACTTC.

The sample holds a few counts of this clonotype. The V and J genes are TRBV14 and TRBJ2-1, with 7 bases lining up with TRBD1. The CDR3 is made up of 13 amino acids. CDR1 and CDR2 (germline): SGHDN, FVKESK. V was clipped by 0 bases and J by 10 bases; unmatched bases: 3. The CDR3 DNA reads TGTGCCAGCAGCCAAGATGGGGACAGAGAGCAGTTCTTC. Protein: CASSQDGDREQFF.

At least ten counts were recorded for this clonotype. This sequence joins TRBV5-1 and TRBJ1-1, with 9 bases aligning to TRBD1. J lost 4 bases, V lost 7 bases, and 2 bases had no gene match. Germline lookup yields CDR1 SGHRS and CDR2 YFSETQ. CDR3 size: 12 residues. The CDR3 sequence: CASGTGTTEAFF. CDR3 in DNA: TGCGCCAGCGGGACAGGGACCACTGAAGCTTTCTTT.

This clonotype was detected a few times. This chain links TRBV7-3 with TRBJ2-7; no reliable D call. The CDR3 contains 15 residues. Germline loops: CDR1 SGHTA, CDR2 FQGTGA. The germline V and J ends were trimmed by 5 bases and 5 bases, with 19 bases remaining between them. CDR3: CASSLLPGRSNEQYF. CDR3 in DNA: TGTGCCAGCAGCCTCCTGCCTGGCAGGAGCAACGAGCAGTACTTC.

The genes are TRBV7-2 and TRBJ1-2; no clear D. Germline V gene sequence: CDR1 SGHTA, CDR2 FQGNSA. The CDR3 extends over 13 amino acids. V shed 5 bases and J shed 4 bases, with 11 bases lying between them. The CDR3: CASSVGRLYGYTF. The CDR3 nucleotides are TGTGCCAGCAGCGTAGGGCGGCTCTATGGCTACACCTTC.